A single sample is the source of the 23 T cell receptor beta chains below, sequenced in a study of CD8+ T cells in alopecia areata. Treatment defined: oral pan-JAK inhibitor, 5-10 mg twice daily. Investigators isolated RNA and reverse transcribed it into cDNA to act as the sequencing template. Profiling relied on immunoSEQ multiplex PCR, and the TCRdb table lists in-frame clones only, not all of them. The data hold 150,000 to 200,000 clones, with 60% observed a single time. The sequencing used CD4+ T cells sorted from blood, collected at week 24, from a patient treated with tofacitinib. The receptors derive from a human donor with alopecia areata.

The chain is built from TRBV5-1 and TRBJ2-5; no clear D. Germline lookup yields CDR1 SGHRS and CDR2 YFSETQ. The CDR3 has 11 amino acids. V shed 2 bases and J shed 5 bases, with 4 bases lying between them. The DNA for the CDR3 is TGCGCCAGCAGCTTCAGGGAGACCCAGTACTTC. Its protein product is CASSFRETQYF.

With respect to this clone: One junction end does not reproduce the germline sequence, and a read error may be involved. The CDR3 DNA sequence: TGTGCCAGCAGCTTAACGGATAACACTGGAGCTTTCTTT. Its protein product is CASSLTDNTGAFF. J is TRBJ1-1 and V is TRBV11-2; no clear D gene. Germline V lookup: CDR1 SGHAT, CDR2 FQNNGV. The CDR3 is 13 amino acids.

The table lists this clone with a few counts. This chain uses TRBV2 with TRBJ1-1, with D maybe TRBD1 (5 bases). The V end was cut by 7 bases, the J end by 0 bases, with 15 bases between. The length of the CDR3 is 15 residues. The germline gives CDR1 SNHLY, CDR2 FYNNEI. The CDR3 here is CASNGGRFMNTEAFF. The CDR3 DNA sequence: TGTGCCAGCAATGGGGGACGATTCATGAACACTGAAGCTTTCTTT.

This clone was counted only a few times. This chain joins TRBV4-3 and TRBJ1-1; D unclear. The CDR3 has 13 residues. Trimming shortened V by 1 base and J by 9 bases, and 12 bases separated the two germline ends. Per germline, CDR1 LGHNA and CDR2 YSLEER. Written as DNA, the CDR3 is TGCGCCAGCAGCCAAGGGGGTGGTGGGAAAGCTTTCTTT. The encoded protein is CASSQGGGGKAFF.

This clone was seen a few times. The chain employs TRBV18 and TRBJ1-5; D ambiguous. The CDR3 is 16 amino acids. Germline lookup yields CDR1 KGHSH and CDR2 LQKENI. Trimming removed 0 bases from V and 0 bases from J, with 9 bases in between. The CDR3 coding sequence is TGTGCCAGCTCACCACCGACCGCGCTTAGCAATCAGCCCCAGCATTTT. Translated, it gives CASSPPTALSNQPQHF. The full variable domain, completed using reference TRBV18 and TRBJ1-5, is NAGVMQNPRHLVRRRGQEARLRCSPMKGHSHVYWYRQLPEEGLKFMVYLQKENIIDESGMPKERFSAEFPKEGPSILRIQQVVRGDSAAYFCASSPPTALSNQPQHFGDGTRLSIL.

Points on this clone: Distinct nucleotide sequences in the sample also encode this CDR3. The V call is TRBV29-1, the J call TRBJ1-1; D uncertain. CDR1 is SQVTM and CDR2 is ANQGSEA in the germline V gene. This CDR3 has 12 amino acids. Deletions cut 4 bases from V and 1 base from J, with 7 bases between. The DNA of the CDR3 is TGCAGCGTTGGGACGCCGAACACTGAAGCTTTCTTT. Amino acids: CSVGTPNTEAFF.

This clone has only a few counts. The V call is TRBV29-1, the J call TRBJ2-7; D is undetermined. V lost 3 bases and J lost 6, with 15 bases in between. This CDR3 region has 13 residues. CDR1 SQVTM and CDR2 ANQGSEA come from the germline V gene. In DNA form, the CDR3 reads TGCAGCGTTGAGAACCAACGTCTAGGCGAGCAGTACTTC. This translates into CSVENQRLGEQYF.

The chain uses TRBV29-1 and TRBJ1-1; D remains unclear. Germline CDR1 is SQVTM and CDR2 is ANQGSEA. Trimming pared 6 bases from V and 8 bases from J, leaving 16 bases between. The CDR3 is 12 amino acids. As DNA, the CDR3 is TGCAGCGTCGAAAGCGGGAAGCGCGAAGCTTTCTTT. Amino acids: CSVESGKREAFF.

This clone came up a few times. The chain links TRBV29-1 to TRBJ2-1, with TRBD2 matching 13 bases. CDR1 and CDR2 (germline): SQVTM, ANQGSEA. J was trimmed by 6 bases and V by 5 bases; bases with no gene match: 7. CDR3 length: 15 amino acids. The CDR3 bases are TGCAGCGTTAACATGGGACTAGCGGGGTTCAATGAGCAGTTCTTC. Protein product: CSVNMGLAGFNEQFF.

The chain joins TRBV7-7 to TRBJ2-2; 8 bases agree with TRBD1. J gave up 6 bases and V 5 bases, and 2 bases lay outside the gene matches. CDR1 is SSHAT, CDR2 FNYEAQ, per germline (reference sequence). The CDR3 is 13 amino acids. The CDR3: CASSQGAPGELFF. In DNA, the CDR3 is TGTGCCAGCAGCCAGGGGGCTCCCGGGGAGCTGTTTTTT.

This clone was found a few times. This chain connects TRBV4-2 to TRBJ2-7; TRBD2 aligns across 11 bases. The CDR3 covers 17 residues. Per germline, CDR1 LGHNA and CDR2 YNFKEQ. The J segment lost 3 bases and the V segment lost 4 bases, leaving 11 bases of the junction unmatched. CDR3 region: CASSPTASGGPLYEQYF. CDR3 DNA sequence: TGTGCCAGCAGCCCCACCGCTAGCGGGGGGCCACTCTACGAGCAGTACTTC.

The chain has TRBV7-2 and TRBJ2-1; D not resolved. The length of the CDR3 is 11 residues. Trimming removed 5 bases from V and 8 bases from J, with 7 bases in between. The germline V gene encodes CDR1 SGHTA and CDR2 FQGNSA. This chain's CDR3 is CASSVLYEQFF. The CDR3 nucleotides read TGTGCCAGCAGCGTCCTCTATGAGCAGTTCTTC.

Only a few counts were recorded for this clone. This chain connects TRBV15 to TRBJ1-4; D may be TRBD1 (5 bases). The V and J ends lost 1 base and 7 bases respectively, with 19 bases between them. The CDR3 extends over 17 amino acids. Germline CDR1 is LNHNV and CDR2 is YYDKDF (reference sequence). The CDR3 protein is CATSRVGAGGSSEKLFF. DNA of the CDR3: TGTGCCACCAGCAGAGTGGGAGCCGGGGGAAGCAGTGAAAAACTGTTTTTT.

The chain uses TRBV29-1 and TRBJ1-2; TRBD1 aligns across 8 bases. CDR3 length: 13 amino acids. CDR1 and CDR2 (germline): SQVTM, ANQGSEA. V gave up 7 bases and J gave up 2 bases; unmatched junction bases: 6. The DNA of the CDR3 is TGCAGCGCCCTGACAGGGGCGAACTATGGCTACACCTTC. Its translation is CSALTGANYGYTF.

The chain combines TRBV2 with TRBJ2-7; D perhaps matches TRBD1 (6 bases). The CDR3 has 14 amino acids. CDR1 and CDR2 from the germline V gene are SNHLY and FYNNEI. Trimming left V 6 bases short and J 0 bases short, with 12 bases between. The CDR3 DNA follows: TGTGCCAGCAGCGTACAGGGATCCTCCTACGAGCAGTACTTC. This translates into CASSVQGSSYEQYF. The entire variable domain, with the rest obtained from reference TRBV2 and TRBJ2-7, is as follows: EPEVTQTPSHQVTQMGQEVILRCVPISNHLYFYWYRQILGQKVEFLVSFYNNEISEKSEIFDDQFSVERPDGSNFTLKIRSTKLEDSAMYFCASSVQGSSYEQYFGPGTRLTVT.

This clone has only one observation. The genes are TRBV7-8 and TRBJ2-7; TRBD2 agrees at 7 bases. J was trimmed by 2 bases and V by 2 bases; bases with no gene match: 9. Germline values: CDR1 SGHVS, CDR2 FQNEAQ. This CDR3 is built from 16 residues. The CDR3 DNA reads TGTGCCAGCAGCTTAATAGCGCTAGCGGTTCCCTACGAGCAGTACTTC. This codes for CASSLIALAVPYEQYF.

The rearrangement uses TRBV18 and TRBJ1-1; 9 nucleotides match TRBD1. Germline trimming cut 5 bases from V and 6 bases from J; bases unmatched to any gene: 7. The germline CDR1 and CDR2 sequences are KGHSH and LQKENI. The CDR3 is 14 residues long. The CDR3 DNA follows: TGTGCCAGCTCAGCACAGGGGGCAGGGGCTGAAGCTTTCTTT. It is translated as CASSAQGAGAEAFF.

This clone appeared a single time. The CDR3 loop is CASSPGDGYTF. DNA of the CDR3: TGTGCCAGCAGCCCAGGGGATGGCTACACCTTC. This chain links TRBV5-6 with TRBJ1-2, with a weak D call TRBD1 (6 bases). Trimming left V 4 bases short and J 6 bases short, with 7 bases between. This CDR3 region has 11 residues. Per the germline V gene, CDR1 is SGHDT and CDR2 is YYEEEE.

There are a few counts of this clone. At one end the junction does not follow the germline gene, possibly because of a read error. The rearrangement uses TRBV27 and TRBJ1-4, with D unresolved. The CDR3 has 16 residues. Germline V lookup: CDR1 MNHEY, CDR2 SMNVEV (reference sequence). CDR3 in DNA: TGTGCCAGCAGTCTATCACCTACGGGGTTGGGTGAAAAACTGTTTTTT. It is translated as CASSLSPTGLGEKLFF.

The genes are TRBV29-1 and TRBJ2-3, with D possibly matching TRBD1 (5 bases). The CDR3 spans 18 residues. The V gene's germline CDR1 is SQVTM and CDR2 ANQGSEA. V was pared by 4 bases and J by 6 bases, with 29 bases between. CDR3 sequence: CSVVGAWGTSIAEDTQYF. Written as DNA, the CDR3 is TGCAGCGTTGTTGGGGCCTGGGGCACCTCGATCGCGGAGGATACGCAGTATTTT.

The V gene is TRBV4-1, the J gene TRBJ2-1; D not resolved. The ends were cut back, 0 bases at V and 10 bases at J, with 7 bases in the middle. Germline CDR1 is MGHRA and CDR2 is YSYEKL. The CDR3 sequence is 12 residues long. The CDR3 is CASSQDLREQFF. For the CDR3, the DNA is TGCGCCAGCAGCCAAGATTTGCGGGAGCAGTTCTTC.

The V call is TRBV23-1, the J call TRBJ1-6; 8 positions agree with TRBD1. TRBV23-1 has ORF status, its function being uncertain. V lost 6 bases to trimming and J lost 0 bases; unmatched junction nucleotides: 13. CDR3 size: 19 residues. DNA of the CDR3: TGCGCCAGCAGGGAGAACGGGACAGGCAAGAGCTCCTATAATTCACCCCTCCACTTT. Translation: CASRENGTGKSSYNSPLHF.

This clone occurred a few times. The rearrangement uses TRBV4-2 and TRBJ2-5; weak D call: TRBD2 (6 bases). With 0 bases removed from V and 7 bases from J, the gap between germline ends came to 9 bases. Germline V CDR1 and CDR2: LGHNA, YNFKEQ. The CDR3 spans 13 residues. The CDR3 protein is CASSQDGRGTQYF. Written as DNA, the CDR3 is TGTGCCAGCAGCCAAGATGGGCGGGGGACCCAGTACTTC.